This T cell receptor (beta chain) was found in a study of chemoradiotherapy in HPV16-positive cancers (dated by TCRdb to between 2020 and 2023). General notes on the study: Using functional T-cell assays on cells from a couple of HPV16-positive patients, the researchers defined candidate HPV-specific T-cell clones and common TCR motifs. The study asked whether T-cell immunity against the HPV oncoproteins E6 and E7 changes during chemoradiotherapy and whether it affects survival. Next, the candidate HPV-specific TCRs and motifs were followed in TCR repertoires from around 87 patients with HPV-related cancers.

Library method: the immunoSEQ multiplex PCR assay. Held by TCRdb, this immuneACCESS table contains in-frame sequences only and omits some clones. Under half of the omission traces to an unresolved V gene where checked; the cause of the rest is unknown. Here the sample has approximately 35,000 clones; over 75% occur a single time. Approximately 4.2% of the sample is taken by the ten largest. The germline V gene encodes CDR1 SGHRS and CDR2 YFSETQ. The CDR3 starts with the cysteine, ends with the phenylalanine, and has 14 residues. The CDR3 DNA has 42 bases and is translated from base 1. For this chain, trimming is 4 bases at the V end and 7 bases at the J end, and the number of junction bases without a gene match is 11. Repertoires were sampled repeatedly over the course of chemoradiotherapy so that clonal expansion in the tumor microenvironment could be followed. As for this clone: There is no known antigen for this receptor. No base-level quality is on record; no much larger clone is a single base apart.

Results the study describes overall, beyond this receptor: The survival association was reported for HPV16-positive patients, and the functional definition of HPV-specific T cells was derived from only a couple of HPV16-positive patients. Expansion of candidate HPV-specific clones and E7-related TCR motifs was observed in the tumor microenvironment during treatment, whereas no such expansion was observed for non-HPV-specific T cells. In HPV16-positive patients, expansion of HPV-responsive T cells during chemoradiotherapy was associated with improved recurrence-free survival.

The clonotype comes from a human donor with HPV-associated anogenital cancer. The input for sequencing was blood, taken from a patient who underwent chemoradiotherapy. The V gene is TRBV5-1 and the J gene is TRBJ2-7, and TRBD1 matches 7 of the central bases. CDR3 sequence: CASSPIDRVGEQYF. The sequenced DNA is TGCGCCAGCAGCCCTATTGACAGGGTGGGAGAGCAGTACTTC.